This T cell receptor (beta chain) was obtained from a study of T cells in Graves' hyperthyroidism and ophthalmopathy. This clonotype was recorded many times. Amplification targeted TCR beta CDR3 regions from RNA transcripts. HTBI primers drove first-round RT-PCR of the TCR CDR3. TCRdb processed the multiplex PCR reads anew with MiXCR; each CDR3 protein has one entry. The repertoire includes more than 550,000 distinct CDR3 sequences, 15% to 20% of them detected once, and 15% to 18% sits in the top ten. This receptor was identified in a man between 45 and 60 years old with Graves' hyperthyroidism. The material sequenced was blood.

The CDR3 spells CASSSYRGYYGYTF. The CDR3 nucleotides read TGTGCCAGCAGTTCTTACAGGGGGTACTATGGCTACACCTTC. The V call is TRBV28, the J call TRBJ1-2, with 8 positions matching TRBD1. Germline V gene sequence: CDR1 MDHEN, CDR2 SYDVKM. Trimming cost V 4 bases and J 3 bases; bases outside gene matches: 4. The CDR3 runs 14 residues.